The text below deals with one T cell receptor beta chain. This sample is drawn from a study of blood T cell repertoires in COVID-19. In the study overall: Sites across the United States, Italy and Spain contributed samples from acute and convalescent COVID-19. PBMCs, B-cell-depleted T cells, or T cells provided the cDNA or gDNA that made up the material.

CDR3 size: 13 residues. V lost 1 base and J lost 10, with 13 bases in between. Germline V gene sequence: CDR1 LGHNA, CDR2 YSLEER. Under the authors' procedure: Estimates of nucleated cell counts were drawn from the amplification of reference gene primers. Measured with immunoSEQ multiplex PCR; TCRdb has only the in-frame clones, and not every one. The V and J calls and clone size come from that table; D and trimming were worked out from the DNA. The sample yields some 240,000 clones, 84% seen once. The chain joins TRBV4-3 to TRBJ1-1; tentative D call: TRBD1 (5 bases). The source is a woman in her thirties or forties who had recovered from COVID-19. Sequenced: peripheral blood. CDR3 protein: CASSQARGFGAFF. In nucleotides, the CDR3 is TGCGCCAGCAGCCAAGCCCGGGGGTTCGGAGCTTTCTTT.